This T cell receptor beta chain appears in the sequencing data of a study of CXCR3-negative and CXCR3-positive naive CD8 T cells. Study conclusions and caveats: Memory CD8+ cells showed much lower diversity, while both naive subsets displayed comparably high diversity. Naive subsets showed comparable surface CD5, and TCR interaction strength was also inferred from TRB CDR3 physicochemistry.

Concerning this clonotype: Its antigen is still unknown.

This CDR3 comprises 15 residues. From germline, CDR1 is LNHNV and CDR2 YYDKDF (reference sequence). Libraries of TRB cDNA were made by 5' RACE and carried UMIs. TCRdb reworked the 5' RACE reads into one entry per CDR3 protein, no DNA. The sample spans 100,000 or so distinct CDR3 sequences; the ten largest clones claim around 1.7%. The sample was naive CXCR3- CD8+ T cells from blood. Subset described: CD45RO-CCR7+CD27+CD95- naive CD8+ T cells lacking CXCR3 (TNR3-). The gene calls are TRBV15 and TRBJ2-2; absent DNA, TCRdb's TRBD1 call cannot be checked. The source of this sequence is a human donor in good health. Some clones in this sample may be carry-over from other donors' samples. This chain's CDR3 is CATSRGTGDTGELFF.